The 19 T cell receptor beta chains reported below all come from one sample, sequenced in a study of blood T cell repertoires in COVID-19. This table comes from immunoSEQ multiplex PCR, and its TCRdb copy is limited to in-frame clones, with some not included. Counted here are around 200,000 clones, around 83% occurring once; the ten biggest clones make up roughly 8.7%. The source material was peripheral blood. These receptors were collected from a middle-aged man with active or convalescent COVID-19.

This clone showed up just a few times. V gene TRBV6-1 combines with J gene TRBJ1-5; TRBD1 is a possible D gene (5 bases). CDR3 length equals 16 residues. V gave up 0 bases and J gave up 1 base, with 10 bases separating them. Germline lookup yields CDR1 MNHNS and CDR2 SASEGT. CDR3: CASSEAGGYSNQPQHF. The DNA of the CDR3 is TGTGCCAGCAGTGAAGCGGGGGGGTACAGCAATCAGCCCCAGCATTTT.

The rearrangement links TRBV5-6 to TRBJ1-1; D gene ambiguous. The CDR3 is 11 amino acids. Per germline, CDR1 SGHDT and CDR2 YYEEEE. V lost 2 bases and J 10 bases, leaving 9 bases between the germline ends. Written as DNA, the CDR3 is TGTGCCAGCAGCTTAGCCTCGAGAGCTTTCTTT. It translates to CASSLASRAFF.

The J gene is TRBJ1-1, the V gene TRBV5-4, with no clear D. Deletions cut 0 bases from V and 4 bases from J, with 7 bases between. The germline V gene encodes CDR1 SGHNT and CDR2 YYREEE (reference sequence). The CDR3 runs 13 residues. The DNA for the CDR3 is TGTGCCAGCAGCTTGGTCGGGGTCACTGAAGCTTTCTTT. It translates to CASSLVGVTEAFF.

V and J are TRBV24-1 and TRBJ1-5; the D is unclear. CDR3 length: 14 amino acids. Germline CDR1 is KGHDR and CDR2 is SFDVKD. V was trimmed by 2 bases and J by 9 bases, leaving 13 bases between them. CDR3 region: CATSDSEVLVPQHF. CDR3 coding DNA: TGTGCCACCAGTGATTCAGAGGTTTTGGTGCCCCAGCATTTT.

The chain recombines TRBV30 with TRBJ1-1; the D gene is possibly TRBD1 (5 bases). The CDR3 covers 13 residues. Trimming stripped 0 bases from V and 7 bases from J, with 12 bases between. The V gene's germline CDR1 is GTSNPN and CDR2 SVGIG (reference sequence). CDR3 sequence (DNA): TGTGCCTGGAGTGTATTAGGACATTTTGAAGCTTTCTTT. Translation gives CAWSVLGHFEAFF.

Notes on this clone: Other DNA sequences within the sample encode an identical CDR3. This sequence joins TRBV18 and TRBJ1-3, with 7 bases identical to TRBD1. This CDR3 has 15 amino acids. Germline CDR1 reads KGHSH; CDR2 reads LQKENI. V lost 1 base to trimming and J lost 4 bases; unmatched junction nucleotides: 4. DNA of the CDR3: TGTGCCAGCTCACCACGGCGGGACAGCGGAAACACCATATATTTT. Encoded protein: CASSPRRDSGNTIYF.

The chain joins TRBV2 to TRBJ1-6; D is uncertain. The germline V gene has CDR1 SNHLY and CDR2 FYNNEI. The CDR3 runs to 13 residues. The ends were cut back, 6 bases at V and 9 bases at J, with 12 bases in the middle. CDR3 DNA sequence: TGTGCCAGCAGCCGCGAGAGGTCTTCACCCCTCCACTTT. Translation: CASSRERSSPLHF.

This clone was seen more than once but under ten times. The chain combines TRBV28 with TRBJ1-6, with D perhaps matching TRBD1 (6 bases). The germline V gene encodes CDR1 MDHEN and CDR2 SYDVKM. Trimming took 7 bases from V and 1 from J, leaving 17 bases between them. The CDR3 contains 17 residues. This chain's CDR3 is CASIPTQGKSYNSPLHF. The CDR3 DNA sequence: TGTGCCAGCATTCCGACGCAGGGGAAATCCTATAATTCACCCCTCCACTTT.

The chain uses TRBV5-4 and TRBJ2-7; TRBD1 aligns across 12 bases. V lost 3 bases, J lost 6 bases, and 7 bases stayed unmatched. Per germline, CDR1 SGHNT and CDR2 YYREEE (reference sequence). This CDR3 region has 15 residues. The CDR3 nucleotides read TGTGCCAGCAGCTCCCCCGGGACAGGGGGCGGCGAGCAGTACTTC. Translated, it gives CASSSPGTGGGEQYF.

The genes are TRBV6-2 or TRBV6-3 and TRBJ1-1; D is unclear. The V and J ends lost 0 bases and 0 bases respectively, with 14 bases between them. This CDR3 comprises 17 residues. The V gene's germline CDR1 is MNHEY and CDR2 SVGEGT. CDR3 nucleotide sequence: TGTGCCAGCAGTTACTCACTTAAGACGGGGATGAACACTGAAGCTTTCTTT. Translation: CASSYSLKTGMNTEAFF.

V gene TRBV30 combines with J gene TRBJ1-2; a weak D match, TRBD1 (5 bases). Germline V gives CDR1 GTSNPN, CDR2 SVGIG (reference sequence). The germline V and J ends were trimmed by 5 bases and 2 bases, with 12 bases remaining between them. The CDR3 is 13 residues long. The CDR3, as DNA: TGTGCCTGGGGTAGCGGGGGGAACTATGGCTACACCTTC. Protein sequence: CAWGSGGNYGYTF. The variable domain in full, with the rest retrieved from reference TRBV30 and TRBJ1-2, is SQTIHQWPATLVQPVGSPLSLECTVEGTSNPNLYWYRQAAGRGLQLLFYSVGIGQISSEVPQNLSASRPQDRQFILSSKKLLLSDSGFYLCAWGSGGNYGYTFGSGTRLTVV.

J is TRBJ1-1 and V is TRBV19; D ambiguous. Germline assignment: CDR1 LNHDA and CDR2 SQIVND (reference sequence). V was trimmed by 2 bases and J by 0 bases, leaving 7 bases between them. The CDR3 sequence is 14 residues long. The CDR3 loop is CASSIHSMNTEAFF. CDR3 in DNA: TGTGCCAGTAGTATACACAGCATGAACACTGAAGCTTTCTTT.

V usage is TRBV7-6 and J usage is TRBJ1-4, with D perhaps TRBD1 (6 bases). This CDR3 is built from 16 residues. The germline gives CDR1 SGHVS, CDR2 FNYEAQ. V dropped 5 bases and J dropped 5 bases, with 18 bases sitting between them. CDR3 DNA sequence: TGTGCCAGCAGCCCCGCCTGGGGGGGGCAAAATGAAAAACTGTTTTTT. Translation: CASSPAWGGQNEKLFF.

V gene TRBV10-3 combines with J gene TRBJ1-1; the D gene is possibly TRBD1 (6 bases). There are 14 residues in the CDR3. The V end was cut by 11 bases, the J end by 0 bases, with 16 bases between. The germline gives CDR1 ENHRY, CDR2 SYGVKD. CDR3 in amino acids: CAVAGRGMNTEAFF. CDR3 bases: TGTGCCGTTGCGGGCAGGGGCATGAACACTGAAGCTTTCTTT.

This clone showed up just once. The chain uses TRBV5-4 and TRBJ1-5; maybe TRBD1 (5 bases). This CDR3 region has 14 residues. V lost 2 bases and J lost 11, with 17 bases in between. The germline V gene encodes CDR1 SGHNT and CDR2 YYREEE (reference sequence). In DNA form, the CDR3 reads TGTGCCAGCAGCTTTAAAGGGGCCCAGGATTCCCAGCATTTT. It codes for CASSFKGAQDSQHF.

The CDR3 is CASSYRDTANTGELFF. CDR3 sequence (DNA): TGTGCCAGCAGTTACAGGGACACCGCGAACACCGGGGAGCTGTTTTTT. The gene calls are TRBV6-5 and TRBJ2-2, with D possibly being TRBD1 (6 bases). CDR1 and CDR2 (germline): MNHEY, SVGAGI. This CDR3 is 16 amino acids long. V dropped 2 bases and J dropped 0 bases, with 10 bases sitting between them.

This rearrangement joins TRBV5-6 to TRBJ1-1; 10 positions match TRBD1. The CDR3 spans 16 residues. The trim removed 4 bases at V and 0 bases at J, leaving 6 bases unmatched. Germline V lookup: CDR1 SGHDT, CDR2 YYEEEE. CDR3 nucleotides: TGTGCCAGCAGCACCGGGACAGGGGCTATGAACACTGAAGCTTTCTTT. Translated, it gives CASSTGTGAMNTEAFF.

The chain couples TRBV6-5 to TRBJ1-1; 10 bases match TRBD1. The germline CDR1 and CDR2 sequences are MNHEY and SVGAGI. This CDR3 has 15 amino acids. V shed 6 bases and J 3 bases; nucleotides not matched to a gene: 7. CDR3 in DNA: TGTGCCAGCAGCGGGACAGGGGTTTCGGACACTGAAGCTTTCTTT. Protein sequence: CASSGTGVSDTEAFF.

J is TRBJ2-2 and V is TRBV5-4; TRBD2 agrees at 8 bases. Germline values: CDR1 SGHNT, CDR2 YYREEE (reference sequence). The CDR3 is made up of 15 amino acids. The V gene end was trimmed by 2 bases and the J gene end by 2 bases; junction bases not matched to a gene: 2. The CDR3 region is CASSLAGVNTGELFF. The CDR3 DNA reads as TGTGCCAGCAGCTTAGCGGGAGTAAACACCGGGGAGCTGTTTTTT.